This TCR beta chain was sequenced for a study of circulating CD8 cells and anti-PD-1 response in melanoma. Study-level background: Patients received intravenous nivolumab, 3 mg/kg, every 2 weeks. Response groups: complete/partial responders versus stable/progressive non-responders.

Overall study findings and caveats: Replicates were generally not done for experiments. DNEG was most diverse; TIGIT repertoires were least diverse.

The CDR3 loop spans 14 amino acids. V was shortened by 4 bases and J by 1 base, with 7 bases between the two germline ends. In germline, CDR1 is MNHEY, CDR2 SMNVEV (reference sequence). Each library started from about 15 ng of total RNA using the QIAseq Immune Repertoire TCR panel. TCRdb reanalysed the reads using MiXCR and keeps one entry per CDR3 protein. The table shows hundreds of distinct CDR3 sequences, with around 12% occurring only once. With regard to this clonotype: The antigen is not known.

From live CD3+CD8+TCRalphabeta+ cells, four PD-1 and/or TIGIT subsets were sorted. The TCR originated in a human donor with melanoma. The sequencing used CD8+ T cells from PBMCs, collected at baseline or after one month of anti-PD-1 therapy (not recorded which). The V call is TRBV27, the J call TRBJ2-2; D is unresolved. The CDR3 spells CASSSHLNTGELFF. DNA for the CDR3: TGTGCCAGCAGTTCACACTTGAACACCGGGGAGCTGTTTTTT.